Following are 29 T cell receptor beta chains from one sample sequenced in a study of CD8 T cells in ankylosing spondylitis (dated by TCRdb to about 2017). Libraries were built with 5' RACE. TCRdb lists the instrument as Illumina HiSeq 2500. The raw public reads went through TCRdb reprocessing: fastp at Q25, MiXCR clone calling, in-frame beta chains kept. Records with the same CDR3 protein are collapsed into one entry carrying the most frequent genes and DNA. This sample lists some 150,000 distinct CDR3 sequences; approximately 10% were detected once. About 4% of the sample is taken by the ten largest. Sequences were obtained from blood, either unsorted or a sorted T cell fraction (not recorded which). The receptor source for this set is a female donor with ankylosing spondylitis or in good health (not recorded which).

This clonotype was recorded at least ten times. This chain uses TRBV20-1 with TRBJ2-1; D gene ambiguous. Looked up from germline, CDR1 is DFQATT and CDR2 is SNEGSKA (reference sequence). This CDR3 has 13 residues. Trimming took 4 bases from V and 0 from J, leaving 7 bases between them. The CDR3 region has the DNA TGCAGTGCTAAAGCTAGCTCCTACAATGAGCAGTTCTTC. It specifies CSAKASSYNEQFF.

This clonotype has a single count. A much larger clone lies one base from this, so it may be a read error. The J gene is TRBJ2-7, the V gene TRBV19, with 8 bases aligning to TRBD1. J gave up 5 bases and V 2 bases, and 5 bases lay outside the gene matches. The CDR3 has 14 residues. Germline values: CDR1 LNHDA, CDR2 SQIVND (reference sequence). The CDR3 region has the DNA TGTGCCAGTAGTATATGGACAGGGTCGGACGAGCAGTACTTC. Protein sequence: CASSIWTGSDEQYF.

The table lists this clonotype with many counts. V and J are TRBV24-1 and TRBJ1-1, with a weak D call TRBD1 (5 bases). Germline V gives CDR1 KGHDR, CDR2 SFDVKD. With 5 bases removed from V and 2 bases from J, the gap between germline ends came to 14 bases. CDR3 size: 15 residues. As DNA, the CDR3 is TGTGCCACCAGTGGCAAAAGGGACGGCAACACTGAAGCTTTCTTT. This gives the protein CATSGKRDGNTEAFF.

In this sample, this clonotype turned up many times. V is TRBV7-8 and J is TRBJ1-1, with D perhaps matching TRBD1 (6 bases). Germline V CDR1 and CDR2: SGHVS, FQNEAQ. The CDR3 consists of 12 residues. V lost 5 bases, J lost 8 bases, and 12 bases lay in between. CDR3: CASSGSDREAFF. CDR3 nucleotide sequence: TGTGCCAGCAGCGGTTCGGACAGAGAAGCTTTCTTT.

The gene calls are TRBV7-9 and TRBJ2-7, with D perhaps matching TRBD2 (5 bases). This CDR3 has 15 residues. In germline, CDR1 is SEHNR, CDR2 FQNEAQ (reference sequence). Trimming pared 5 bases from V and 0 bases from J, leaving 14 bases between. CDR3 region: CASSPTRISSYEQYF. CDR3 nucleotide sequence: TGTGCCAGCAGCCCTACTAGGATAAGCTCCTACGAGCAGTACTTC.

As concerns this clonotype: A much larger clone sits a single nucleotide away, making a read error possible. The genes are TRBV30 and TRBJ1-1, with a possible D match to TRBD1 (6 bases). This CDR3 is 12 amino acids long. Trimming removed 8 bases from V and 4 bases from J, with 14 bases in between. Germline CDR1 is GTSNPN and CDR2 is SVGIG (reference sequence). As DNA, the CDR3 is TGTGCCCTACAGGGCCCGAGCACTGAAGCTTTCTTT. Encoded protein: CALQGPSTEAFF.

This clonotype has ten or more counts. CDR3 bases: TGTGCCAGCAGTGAGAGACAGAAAGAGACCCAGTACTTC. Translated, it gives CASSERQKETQYF. The gene calls are TRBV2 and TRBJ2-5; a weak D match, TRBD1 (5 bases). Germline CDR1 and CDR2: SNHLY and FYNNEI. V was pared by 3 bases and J by 3 bases, with 8 bases between. The CDR3 length is 13 residues. The whole variable domain, filled in from reference TRBV2 and TRBJ2-5, reads EPEVTQTPSHQVTQMGQEVILRCVPISNHLYFYWYRQILGQKVEFLVSFYNNEISEKSEIFDDQFSVERPDGSNFTLKIRSTKLEDSAMYFCASSERQKETQYFGPGTRLLVL.

This clonotype was seen at least ten times. This rearrangement joins TRBV6-5 to TRBJ2-5; 8 bases agree with TRBD2. Germline V gives CDR1 MNHEY, CDR2 SVGAGI. The trim removed 2 bases at V and 3 bases at J, leaving 8 bases unmatched. The CDR3 sequence is 16 residues long. In DNA, the CDR3 is TGTGCCAGCAGTTACGCCAACAGCGGGGGAGAAGAGACCCAGTACTTC. Translating gives CASSYANSGGEETQYF.

This clonotype was seen ten or more times. This chain connects TRBV11-2 to TRBJ2-7, with 11 bases fitting TRBD2. CDR1 and CDR2 from the germline V gene are SGHAT and FQNNGV. The CDR3 length is 15 residues. Trimming removed 1 base from V and 3 bases from J; junction bases left unmatched: 2. The CDR3 nucleotides are TGTGCCAGCAGCTTAGCTAGCGGGGGGTTCTACGAGCAGTACTTC. Amino acids: CASSLASGGFYEQYF.

As to this clonotype: A much more abundant neighbour one base away suggests this may be a read error. The CDR3 sequence: CRARNPGAEKLFF. As DNA, the CDR3 is TGCAGAGCTAGGAACCCGGGTGCCGAAAAACTGTTTTTT. This chain joins TRBV20-1 and TRBJ1-4; D call uncertain. Germline assignment: CDR1 DFQATT and CDR2 SNEGSKA (reference sequence). The CDR3 runs 13 residues.

The chain is built from TRBV11-3 and TRBJ2-7; the D gene is possibly TRBD1 (6 bases). V lost 5 bases, J lost 5 bases, and 19 bases lay in between. CDR1 and CDR2 (germline): SGHNT, YENEEA. The CDR3 consists of 15 residues. DNA for the CDR3: TGTGCCAGCAGCCCCTCCTACTCAGGGGTCGACGAGCAGTACTTC. Protein sequence: CASSPSYSGVDEQYF.

This clonotype was seen many times. This chain joins TRBV5-1 and TRBJ2-5; TRBD2 matches at 14 bases. V shed 5 bases and J 1 base; nucleotides not matched to a gene: 7. The CDR3 sequence is 17 residues long. CDR1 and CDR2 from the germline V gene are SGHRS and YFSETQ. CDR3 sequence: CASRIGTSGSTQETQYF. In DNA form, the CDR3 reads TGCGCCAGCAGGATCGGGACTAGCGGGAGTACCCAAGAGACCCAGTACTTC.

This clonotype has ten or more counts. The chain combines TRBV6-5 with TRBJ2-1; a weak D match, TRBD2 (6 bases). Germline V gives CDR1 MNHEY, CDR2 SVGAGI. V lost 0 bases to trimming and J lost 16 bases, with 22 bases between them. There are 15 residues in the CDR3. Written as DNA, the CDR3 is TGTGCCAGCAGTTACTCGAAAAGCGGGTATACGGCCCCCTTCTTC. Translated, it gives CASSYSKSGYTAPFF.

This clonotype was detected many times. The J gene is TRBJ2-3, the V gene TRBV5-1, with D possibly being TRBD2 (7 bases). Trimming cost V 4 bases and J 3 bases, with 9 bases left between them. The germline V gene encodes CDR1 SGHRS and CDR2 YFSETQ. The CDR3 runs to 13 residues. DNA for the CDR3: TGCGCCAGCAGCGGGGGGGCGACAGATACGCAGTATTTT. Translation gives CASSGGATDTQYF.

There are many counts of this clonotype. The chain employs TRBV20-1 and TRBJ2-1; 7 bases are shared with TRBD2. The length of the CDR3 is 14 residues. CDR1 DFQATT and CDR2 SNEGSKA come from the germline V gene (reference sequence). The junction had 9 bases not matched to a gene; V was cut back by 6 bases and J by 4 bases. CDR3 sequence: CSATSGVGYNEQFF. CDR3 sequence (DNA): TGCAGTGCCACGAGCGGGGTAGGGTACAATGAGCAGTTCTTC.

There are many counts of this clonotype. The chain couples TRBV5-6 to TRBJ2-3; the D gene is possibly TRBD2 (6 bases). The V end was cut by 2 bases, the J end by 7 bases, with 14 bases between. In germline, CDR1 is SGHDT, CDR2 YYEEEE. CDR3 length: 14 residues. Here the CDR3 DNA reads TGTGCCAGCAGCTTAGCGGGCCGTTTCAATACGCAGTATTTT. This translates into CASSLAGRFNTQYF.

This clonotype has at least ten counts. The chain employs TRBV11-2 and TRBJ1-1; possibly TRBD1 for D (5 bases). Germline CDR1 reads SGHAT; CDR2 reads FQNNGV. The CDR3 is 13 residues long. V was shortened by 8 bases and J by 1 base, with 11 bases between the two germline ends. CDR3: CASGTTENTEAFF. The DNA of the CDR3 is TGTGCCAGCGGCACGACAGAGAACACTGAAGCTTTCTTT.

This clonotype was picked up many times. The chain recombines TRBV7-2 with TRBJ2-3, with TRBD2 identical over 11 bases. With V trimmed by 3 bases and J by 4 bases, 3 bases remained unmatched. The CDR3 is 15 amino acids. Germline CDR1 SGHTA, CDR2 FQGNSA. This CDR3 is CASSFSGGAADTQYF. DNA for the CDR3: TGTGCCAGCAGCTTTAGCGGGGGGGCCGCAGATACGCAGTATTTT.

On this clonotype: A much larger clone is a single base away; this may be a read error. The chain uses TRBV20-1 and TRBJ2-7; 11 nucleotides align to TRBD2. Germline V gene sequence: CDR1 DFQATT, CDR2 SNEGSKA (reference sequence). The CDR3 is 15 residues long. The DNA for the CDR3 is TGCAGTACTAGACCGACTAGCGGGAATTCTTACGAGCAGTACTTC. This sequence encodes CSTRPTSGNSYEQYF.

This clonotype was detected ten times or more. This chain connects TRBV3-1 to TRBJ2-3, with D perhaps given as TRBD1 or TRBD2 (5 bases each). CDR1 is LGHDT, CDR2 YNNKEL, per germline (reference sequence). V was pared by 1 base and J by 2 bases, with 16 bases between. The CDR3 has 17 amino acids. CDR3: CASSQVDSQGPTDTQYF. CDR3 DNA sequence: TGTGCCAGCAGCCAAGTCGACAGCCAGGGACCCACAGATACGCAGTATTTT.

There are many counts of this clonotype. The chain carries TRBV9 and TRBJ1-1, with TRBD1 identical over 8 bases. The CDR3 loop spans 14 amino acids. Losses at the gene ends were 3 bases for V and 4 bases for J; bases not matched to a gene: 5. CDR1 is SGDLS, CDR2 YYNGEE, per germline. In DNA, the CDR3 is TGTGCCAGCAGCGCCGCAGACAGGGGCACTGAAGCTTTCTTT. Amino acids: CASSAADRGTEAFF.

This clonotype was seen repeatedly, ten times or more. V usage is TRBV14 and J usage is TRBJ2-5; D ambiguous. This CDR3 has 12 amino acids. The V gene's germline CDR1 is SGHDN and CDR2 FVKESK. V was cut by 0 bases and J by 6 bases, with 5 bases left in between. Here the CDR3 reads CASSQDRKTQYF. CDR3 sequence (DNA): TGTGCCAGCAGCCAAGATCGGAAGACCCAGTACTTC.

Many counts were recorded for this clonotype. V and J are TRBV20-1 and TRBJ2-1, with D possibly being TRBD2 (6 bases). Trimming removed 2 bases at V and 6 bases at J, with 8 bases between. The CDR3 extends over 12 amino acids. CDR1 is DFQATT and CDR2 is SNEGSKA in the germline V gene (reference sequence). The CDR3 region is CSARRDSNEQFF. CDR3 sequence (DNA): TGCAGTGCTAGAAGGGACTCCAATGAGCAGTTCTTC.

A few counts support this clonotype. V gene TRBV28 combines with J gene TRBJ2-5; TRBD2 is a possible D gene (6 bases). Trimming shortened V by 5 bases and J by 4 bases, and 11 bases separated the two germline ends. Germline CDR1 MDHEN, CDR2 SYDVKM. There are 13 residues in the CDR3. The CDR3 is CASSNQAGETQYF. In nucleotides, the CDR3 is TGTGCCAGCAGTAACCAAGCGGGAGAGACCCAGTACTTC.

CDR3 loop: CASGREWANEQFF. The CDR3 DNA reads as TGTGCCAGCGGGCGGGAGTGGGCCAATGAGCAGTTCTTC. The chain employs TRBV6-1 and TRBJ2-1; 7 bases fit TRBD2. Trimming took 8 bases from V and 6 from J; bases not matched to a gene: 7. The CDR3 runs 13 residues. Germline CDR1 reads MNHNS; CDR2 reads SASEGT.

The sample holds many counts of this clonotype. The chain carries TRBV3-1 and TRBJ2-7, with D unresolved. This CDR3 comprises 12 residues. Between the trimmed V and J ends, which lost 1 base and 1 base, there was a span of 2 bases. Germline CDR1 reads LGHDT; CDR2 reads YNNKEL (reference sequence). The CDR3 is CASSQGSYEQYF. CDR3 sequence (DNA): TGTGCCAGCAGCCAAGGGTCCTACGAGCAGTACTTC.

This chain connects TRBV7-6 to TRBJ1-4; 9 nucleotides line up with TRBD1. The CDR3 has 17 residues. Looked up from germline, CDR1 is SGHVS and CDR2 is FNYEAQ. Trimming cost V 4 bases and J 8 bases; bases outside gene matches: 14. The CDR3 sequence: CASSSTPGQGGGEKLFF. As DNA, the CDR3 is TGTGCCAGCAGCTCTACGCCGGGACAGGGAGGGGGCGAAAAACTGTTTTTT.

V is TRBV3-1 and J is TRBJ2-5; a weak D match, TRBD2 (6 bases). V gave up 2 bases and J gave up 7 bases, with 11 bases separating them. There are 13 residues in the CDR3. In germline, CDR1 is LGHDT, CDR2 YNNKEL (reference sequence). CDR3 residues: CASSQLMGGTQYF. Written as DNA, the CDR3 is TGTGCCAGCAGCCAATTAATGGGGGGGACCCAGTACTTC.

This clonotype occurred many times. This chain joins TRBV3-1 and TRBJ2-3; TRBD2 is a possible D gene (5 bases). Deletions cut 4 bases from V and 1 base from J, with 12 bases between. CDR3 size: 15 residues. Germline-derived CDR1 and CDR2 are LGHDT and YNNKEL (reference sequence). The CDR3 loop is CASSRTLSGTDTQYF. For the CDR3, the DNA is TGTGCCAGCAGCCGGACTCTGAGTGGCACAGATACGCAGTATTTT.